Following are 18 T cell receptor beta chains from one sample sequenced in a study of T cells in Graves' hyperthyroidism and ophthalmopathy. RNA transcripts yielded amplified TCR beta CDR3 regions. HTBI primers were used for first-round RT-PCR of the TCR CDR3. TCRdb ran MiXCR on the multiplex PCR reads and lists one entry per CDR3 protein. The data show some 740,000 distinct CDR3 sequences, with 11% to 15% seen just once and approximately 10% held by the top ten. Material for sequencing was blood. These receptors all come from a woman aged 18-29 years with Graves' hyperthyroidism.

The chain combines TRBV7-3 with TRBJ1-5; 8 bases line up with TRBD1. The CDR3 covers 16 residues. Trimming took 5 bases from V and 2 from J; bases not matched to a gene: 8. Germline CDR1 reads SGHTA; CDR2 reads FQGTGA. As DNA, the CDR3 is TGTGCCAGCAGCCCCCGACAGGGGATTCGCAATCAGCCCCAGCATTTT. Translation: CASSPRQGIRNQPQHF.

This clonotype was detected many times. V gene TRBV7-9 combines with J gene TRBJ1-2; unclear D gene. V lost 3 bases to trimming and J lost 4 bases, with 6 bases between them. Germline V gives CDR1 SEHNR, CDR2 FQNEAQ (reference sequence). This CDR3 region has 12 residues. In DNA, the CDR3 is TGTGCCAGCAGCTTGGCGTCCTATGGCTACACCTTC. Translating gives CASSLASYGYTF.

This clonotype was seen at least ten times. The gene calls are TRBV27 and TRBJ1-1, with TRBD1 as a possible D gene (5 bases). Looked up from germline, CDR1 is MNHEY and CDR2 is SMNVEV (reference sequence). The CDR3 totals 12 residues. Between the trimmed V and J ends, which lost 6 bases and 10 bases, there was a span of 15 bases. CDR3 protein: CASRQGPGRAFF. The DNA for the CDR3 is TGTGCCAGCAGGCAGGGCCCCGGTAGAGCTTTCTTT.

This clonotype appeared a few times. The genes are TRBV20-1 and TRBJ2-1, with TRBD2 identical over 10 bases. The CDR3 extends over 18 amino acids. The germline V gene encodes CDR1 DFQATT and CDR2 SNEGSKA (reference sequence). With V trimmed by 1 base and J by 2 bases, 11 bases remained unmatched. The CDR3 DNA is TGCAGTGCTAGAGTACTAGCGGGACAAACACTCACCTACAATGAGCAGTTCTTC. Protein sequence: CSARVLAGQTLTYNEQFF.

The chain combines TRBV30 with TRBJ1-5; TRBD1 might be the D (6 bases). Germline CDR1 is GTSNPN and CDR2 is SVGIG (reference sequence). This CDR3 is built from 14 residues. Deletions cut 0 bases from V and 2 bases from J, with 8 bases between. CDR3 in DNA: TGTGCCTGGAGTGTCGACAGGTGCAATCAGCCCCAGCATTTT. It is translated as CAWSVDRCNQPQHF.

This clonotype was recorded many times. The V call is TRBV27, the J call TRBJ1-1, with D uncertain. The CDR3 has 14 amino acids. Trimming took off 2 bases at V and 1 base at J, with 8 bases between the two ends. Germline CDR1 reads MNHEY; CDR2 reads SMNVEV (reference sequence). CDR3 bases: TGTGCCAGCAGTTTACACCTAACGAACACTGAAGCTTTCTTT. Translating it yields CASSLHLTNTEAFF.

V is TRBV19 and J is TRBJ2-3, with a tentative D call TRBD1 (5 bases). CDR3 length: 15 amino acids. V lost 8 bases and J lost 2, with 17 bases in between. The V gene's germline CDR1 is LNHDA and CDR2 SQIVND (reference sequence). CDR3 sequence reads: CASRLRAISTDTQYF. The CDR3 DNA reads TGTGCCAGTCGCCTCAGGGCTATCTCCACAGATACGCAGTATTTT.

This clonotype was observed many times. This chain links TRBV29-1 with TRBJ2-1, with TRBD1 identical over 12 bases. Germline values: CDR1 SQVTM, CDR2 ANQGSEA. J lost 9 bases, V lost 5 bases, and 8 bases had no gene match. This CDR3 region has 14 residues. The CDR3 DNA sequence: TGCAGCGTTAGCCCCGGGACAGGGGGCGGTGAGCAGTTCTTC. Protein product: CSVSPGTGGGEQFF.

This clonotype was picked up many times. In nucleotides, the CDR3 is TGCAGTGCCCCGGGACTAGCGGGAGGGGGAGGTGAGCAGTTCTTC. It yields the protein CSAPGLAGGGGEQFF. V gene TRBV20-1 combines with J gene TRBJ2-1; 16 nucleotides match TRBD2. Unmatched junction bases numbered 8, after V lost 6 bases and J lost 9 bases. The germline V gene has CDR1 DFQATT and CDR2 SNEGSKA (reference sequence). The CDR3 contains 15 residues.

This clonotype has a count of ten or more. This sequence joins TRBV20-1 and TRBJ1-5; 10 nucleotides match TRBD1. In germline, CDR1 is DFQATT, CDR2 SNEGSKA (reference sequence). CDR3 length: 13 amino acids. V gave up 6 bases and J gave up 6 bases; unmatched junction bases: 5. The DNA for the CDR3 is TGCAGTGCCGTGACAGGGGGCCCTCAGCCCCAGCATTTT. Encoded protein: CSAVTGGPQPQHF.

This clonotype was detected many times. The V call is TRBV12-3 or TRBV12-4, the J call TRBJ2-7; 7 bases are shared with TRBD1. V shed 5 bases and J 0 bases; nucleotides not matched to a gene: 7. This CDR3 has 15 amino acids. The CDR3 coding sequence is TGTGCCAGCAGTACATCAGGGGGATTCTCCTACGAGCAGTACTTC. It is translated as CASSTSGGFSYEQYF.

At least ten counts were recorded for this clonotype. CDR3 region: CASSVDRVRGPTEAFF. The CDR3 DNA is TGTGCCAGCAGTGTCGATCGTGTACGGGGTCCAACTGAAGCTTTCTTT. V and J are TRBV2 and TRBJ1-1; D is unresolved. Germline V lookup: CDR1 SNHLY, CDR2 FYNNEI. This CDR3 has 16 amino acids. V was trimmed by 4 bases and J by 5 bases, leaving 20 bases between them.

The table lists this clonotype with a few counts. The chain is built from TRBV29-1 and TRBJ1-1; 7 bases agree with TRBD1. This CDR3 comprises 13 residues. CDR1 and CDR2 from the germline V gene are SQVTM and ANQGSEA. V dropped 7 bases and J dropped 4; count of bases not matched to a gene: 9. CDR3 bases: TGCAGCGGGAGACAGGGACTAATCACTGAAGCTTTCTTT. The encoded protein is CSGRQGLITEAFF. The variable domain in full, completed from reference TRBV29-1 and TRBJ1-1, reads SAVISQKPSRDICQRGTSLTIQCQVDSQVTMMFWYRQQPGQSLTLIATANQGSEATYESGFVIDKFPISRPNLTFSTLTVSNMSPEDSSIYLCSGRQGLITEAFFGQGTRLTVV.

The sample holds many counts of this clonotype. The gene calls are TRBV11-2 and TRBJ2-1; no clear D gene. The CDR3 spans 16 residues. Trimming left V 1 base short and J 3 bases short, with 13 bases between. Germline CDR1 SGHAT, CDR2 FQNNGV. This chain's CDR3 is CASSLGFGGIYNEQFF. The CDR3 coding sequence is TGTGCCAGCAGCTTAGGTTTCGGTGGAATCTACAATGAGCAGTTCTTC.

This chain links TRBV10-1 with TRBJ2-2; a weak D match, TRBD1 (5 bases). The germline CDR1 and CDR2 sequences are WNHNN and SYGVQD (reference sequence). Trimming removed 2 bases at V and 7 bases at J, with 8 bases between. The CDR3 loop spans 13 amino acids. The CDR3 DNA reads as TGCGCCAGCAGTGAGAAGGGGTACGGGGAGCTGTTTTTT. This gives the protein CASSEKGYGELFF.

The V and J genes are TRBV6-1 and TRBJ2-5; 10 bases are a match to TRBD1. Losses at the gene ends were 2 bases for V and 4 bases for J; bases not matched to a gene: 7. Germline V gene lookup returns CDR1 MNHNS and CDR2 SASEGT. This CDR3 comprises 16 residues. The DNA of the CDR3 is TGTGCCAGCAGTGAACGGTTGACAGGGGGCGCAGAGACCCAGTACTTC. This gives the protein CASSERLTGGAETQYF.

This clonotype occurred many times. The chain employs TRBV6-2 or TRBV6-3 and TRBJ1-5, with TRBD1 as a possible D gene (6 bases). The V end lost 6 bases, the J end lost 3 bases, and 12 bases lay between the germline ends. The CDR3 consists of 14 residues. Germline V lookup: CDR1 MNHEY, CDR2 SVGEGT. This CDR3 is CASRKQGPNQPQHF. The CDR3, as DNA: TGTGCCAGCAGGAAACAGGGACCCAATCAGCCCCAGCATTTT.

This clonotype was seen only a few times. The chain has TRBV30 and TRBJ2-1, with 12 bases that match TRBD2. Germline V lookup: CDR1 GTSNPN, CDR2 SVGIG (reference sequence). The J segment lost 5 bases and the V segment lost 2 bases, leaving 4 bases of the junction unmatched. This CDR3 has 15 residues. CDR3 protein: CAWSLTSGSHNEQFF. In DNA, the CDR3 is TGTGCCTGGAGTCTGACTAGCGGGAGCCACAATGAGCAGTTCTTC.